This T cell receptor beta chain was found in a study of T-cell memory formation after mild COVID-19. Study conclusions and caveats: The CD4+ clones that contracted clustered mainly within CM and EM, and the CD8+ clones concentrated in EMRA. Contracting clones from day 15 to 85 showed balanced CD4/CD8; later expanders favored CD4+. Clonal second-wave expansions that peaked on day 37 had unconfirmed SARS-CoV-2 specificity.

On this clonotype: Antigen specificity is unknown.

TCRalpha and TCRbeta libraries used 5'RACE with constant-segment primers and UMIs. Each CDR3 protein is one row after TCRdb ran MiXCR on the 5' RACE reads. The sample holds roughly 410,000 distinct CDR3 sequences, roughly 24% seen once. V was pared by 4 bases and J by 5 bases, with 10 bases of the junction left unmatched. Germline CDR1 reads SGHRS; CDR2 reads YFSETQ. This CDR3 is 15 amino acids long. This TCR was sampled from an adult woman who had mild COVID-19 (a few samples of this study predate the infection). Cell type and time point are not known. The specimen sequenced was PBMCs or a T cell subset sorted from them (not recorded which). J is TRBJ2-7 and V is TRBV5-1, with 9 positions matching TRBD1. CDR3 loop: CASSMKQGADNEQYF. CDR3 bases: TGCGCCAGCAGCATGAAACAGGGGGCCGATAACGAGCAGTACTTC.